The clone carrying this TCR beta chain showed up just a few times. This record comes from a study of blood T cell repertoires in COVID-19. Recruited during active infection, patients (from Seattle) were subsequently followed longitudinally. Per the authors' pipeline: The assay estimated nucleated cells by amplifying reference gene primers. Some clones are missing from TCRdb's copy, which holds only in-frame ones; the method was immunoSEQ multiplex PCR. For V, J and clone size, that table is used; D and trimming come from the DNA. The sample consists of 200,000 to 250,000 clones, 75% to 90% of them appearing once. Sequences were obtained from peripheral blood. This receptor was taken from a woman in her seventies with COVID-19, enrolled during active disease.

The CDR3 reads CASSHPDRNNQPQHF. Written as DNA, the CDR3 is TGCGCCAGCAGCCATCCAGACAGAAACAATCAGCCCCAGCATTTT. The V call is TRBV4-1, the J call TRBJ1-5, with TRBD1 as a possible D gene (5 bases). With 3 bases removed from V and 3 bases from J, the gap between germline ends came to 12 bases. The CDR3 contains 15 residues. CDR1 MGHRA and CDR2 YSYEKL come from the germline V gene.